Listed below are T cell receptor beta chains from one sample, sequenced in a study of shared clonotypes between healthy human individuals. TCRdb keeps only in-frame clones here, not all; method: immunoSEQ multiplex PCR. The sample has fewer than 3 million clones; 92% are singletons. Sequenced: naive CD4+ T cells from PBMCs. These receptor sequences come from a man younger than 35 in good health. Some clones in this sample may be carry-over from other donors' samples. Each CDR3 is given with its conserved first and last residue. The order of the fields is clone size, CDR3 length, D gene, J gene, V gene, CDR3 DNA, CDR3 protein. D genes are given only for firm matches. Clone size is given for some rows only: seen once, a few or many times, or a class if the clone is expanded.

size: once; length: 15; D: TRBD1; J: TRBJ2-2; V: TRBV11-2; DNA: TGTGCCAGCAGCTGGGACAGGGGAAACACCGGGGAGCTGTTTTTT; CDR3: CASSWDRGNTGELFF
size: .; length: 15; D: .; J: TRBJ2-1; V: TRBV25-1; DNA: TGTGCCAGCAGTGGAGGGGCGATCAGGAGGGATGAGCAGTTCTTC; CDR3: CASSGGAIRRDEQFF
size: .; length: 12; D: .; J: TRBJ1-1; V: TRBV27; DNA: TGTGCCAGCAGTTTACTGTTTCGGGGAGCTTTCTTT; CDR3: CASSLLFRGAFF
size: .; length: 14; D: .; J: TRBJ1-1; V: TRBV28; DNA: TGTGCCAGCCGGACAGCCCAGCAAAACACTGAAGCTTTCTTT; CDR3: CASRTAQQNTEAFF
size: .; length: 16; D: .; J: TRBJ1-1; V: TRBV5-1; DNA: TGCGCCAGCAGCTTGAACACCCTGGGGATGAACACTGAAGCTTTCTTT; CDR3: CASSLNTLGMNTEAFF
size: .; length: 12; D: .; J: TRBJ2-3; V: TRBV11-3; DNA: TGTGCCAGCAGCGATAACACAGATACGCAGTATTTT; CDR3: CASSDNTDTQYF
size: .; length: 15; D: .; J: TRBJ2-5; V: TRBV5-4; DNA: TGTGCCAGCACCTCAGGAGCGCGTCTCGGAGAGACCCAGTACTTC; CDR3: CASTSGARLGETQYF
size: .; length: 13; D: .; J: TRBJ2-5; V: TRBV7-2; DNA: TGTGCCAGCAGCCGGTCCTTGTGGGAGACCCAGTACTTC; CDR3: CASSRSLWETQYF
size: .; length: 14; D: TRBD1; J: TRBJ2-5; V: TRBV19; DNA: TGTGCCAGTAGCCAGGGGGCAGGGGCAGAGACCCAGTACTTC; CDR3: CASSQGAGAETQYF
size: .; length: 14; D: .; J: TRBJ1-4; V: TRBV11-2; DNA: TGTGCCAGCAGCTTGGCCGACAGTAATGAAAAACTGTTTTTT; CDR3: CASSLADSNEKLFF
size: .; length: 13; D: .; J: TRBJ1-6; V: TRBV30; DNA: TGTGCCTGGAGTCAACAGAATAATTCACCCCTCCACTTT; CDR3: CAWSQQNNSPLHF
size: .; length: 15; D: .; J: TRBJ2-5; V: TRBV7-8; DNA: TGTGCCAGCAGCCCCCGTAACACCCGGGAAGAGACCCAGTACTTC; CDR3: CASSPRNTREETQYF
size: .; length: 13; D: TRBD1; J: TRBJ2-5; V: TRBV15; DNA: TGTGCCACCGCCACAGGGGGTAGGGAGACCCAGTACTTC; CDR3: CATATGGRETQYF
size: .; length: 15; D: TRBD1; J: TRBJ2-5; V: TRBV11-3; DNA: TGTGCCAGCAGCTTAGGTACAGGGGCGGAAGAGACCCAGTACTTC; CDR3: CASSLGTGAEETQYF
size: .; length: 14; D: TRBD1; J: TRBJ2-7; V: TRBV18; DNA: TGTGCCAGCTCACCTGGGACAGGGGACTACGAGCAGTACTTC; CDR3: CASSPGTGDYEQYF
size: .; length: 15; D: .; J: TRBJ2-7; V: TRBV7-3; DNA: TGTGCCAGCAGCGCTCCGGGACAAAGGCTAGGCGAGCAGTACTTC; CDR3: CASSAPGQRLGEQYF
size: .; length: 13; D: .; J: TRBJ2-2; V: TRBV11-3; DNA: TGTGCCAGCAGCTCCCCTTTAGGCGGGGAGCTGTTTTTT; CDR3: CASSSPLGGELFF
size: .; length: 16; D: TRBD2; J: TRBJ2-1; V: TRBV5-1; DNA: TGCGCCAGCAGCTTGGGGCGGGGGGTTACTTACAATGAGCAGTTCTTC; CDR3: CASSLGRGVTYNEQFF
size: .; length: 15; D: .; J: TRBJ2-7; V: TRBV28; DNA: TGTGCCACCGAAGGCCGGGACACGGCCTCCTACGAGCAGTACTTC; CDR3: CATEGRDTASYEQYF
size: .; length: 13; D: .; J: TRBJ1-5; V: TRBV19; DNA: TGTGCCAGTAGTATAAGGGGATATCAGCCCCAGCATTTT; CDR3: CASSIRGYQPQHF
size: .; length: 15; D: TRBD1; J: TRBJ2-3; V: TRBV2; DNA: TGTGCCAGCAGTGGCCGACAGGGCCGCACAGATACGCAGTATTTT; CDR3: CASSGRQGRTDTQYF
size: once; length: 15; D: .; J: TRBJ2-5; V: TRBV5-1; DNA: TGCGCCAGCAGCCCGAATTGGGGGGTACGGGAGACCCAGTACTTC; CDR3: CASSPNWGVRETQYF
size: .; length: 15; D: TRBD2; J: TRBJ2-1; V: TRBV27; DNA: TGTGCCAGCAGTCTAGCGGGAGGGTTTCACAATGAGCAGTTCTTC; CDR3: CASSLAGGFHNEQFF
size: .; length: 16; D: TRBD2; J: TRBJ2-1; V: TRBV11-2; DNA: TGTGCCAGCAGCTTATCCGGCGGGAGGGCCTACAATGAGCAGTTCTTC; CDR3: CASSLSGGRAYNEQFF
size: once; length: 14; D: .; J: TRBJ1-1; V: TRBV5-1; DNA: TGCGCCAGCAGCTCCGCTCGAACGAACACTGAAGCTTTCTTT; CDR3: CASSSARTNTEAFF
size: .; length: 10; D: .; J: TRBJ2-3; V: TRBV20-1; DNA: TGCAGTGCTATCTTAGATACGCAGTATTTT; CDR3: CSAILDTQYF
size: .; length: 14; D: .; J: TRBJ2-5; V: TRBV6-5; DNA: TGTGCCAGCAGTTACTCGTTGATCTCCGGGGACCAGTACTTC; CDR3: CASSYSLISGDQYF
size: .; length: 12; D: .; J: TRBJ1-1; V: TRBV10-3; DNA: TGTGCCATCAGTGAGTCCAGCCGTGAAGCTTTCTTT; CDR3: CAISESSREAFF
size: .; length: 15; D: .; J: TRBJ1-6; V: TRBV4-2; DNA: TGTGCCAGCAGCCAGGCCGGACCGAAGAATTCACCCCTCCACTTT; CDR3: CASSQAGPKNSPLHF
size: few; length: 16; D: TRBD1; J: TRBJ2-7; V: TRBV4-3; DNA: TGCGCCAGCAGCCAAGATTTCGGGACAGGGACCTACGAGCAGTACTTC; CDR3: CASSQDFGTGTYEQYF
size: .; length: 11; D: .; J: TRBJ1-1; V: TRBV20-1; DNA: TGCAGTGCTGCCTTTGACACTGAAGCTTTCTTT; CDR3: CSAAFDTEAFF
size: .; length: 14; D: .; J: TRBJ1-2; V: TRBV9; DNA: TGTGCCAGCAGCGTAGGGGGGAGGCTGGGTGGCTACACCTTC; CDR3: CASSVGGRLGGYTF
size: once; length: 13; D: .; J: TRBJ1-4; V: TRBV5-1; DNA: TGCGCCAGCAGCAGCGACACGGTTGAAAAACTGTTTTTT; CDR3: CASSSDTVEKLFF
size: .; length: 15; D: TRBD2; J: TRBJ2-1; V: TRBV18; DNA: TGTGCCAGCTCCGCCGGGACTAGCGTTTACAATGAGCAGTTCTTC; CDR3: CASSAGTSVYNEQFF
size: .; length: 16; D: TRBD2; J: TRBJ2-3; V: TRBV7-3; DNA: TGTGCCAGCAGCTCAGGGACTAGCGGGAACACAGATACGCAGTATTTT; CDR3: CASSSGTSGNTDTQYF
size: .; length: 14; D: .; J: TRBJ1-4; V: TRBV28; DNA: TGTGCCAGCAGTTTTGTAGACAGAAGAGAAAAACTGTTTTTT; CDR3: CASSFVDRREKLFF
size: .; length: 15; D: .; J: TRBJ2-2; V: TRBV21-1; DNA: TGTGCCAGCTGTTCACGGACAGTCATCACCGGGGAGCTGTTTTTT; CDR3: CASCSRTVITGELFF
size: .; length: 11; D: .; J: TRBJ2-3; V: TRBV20-1; DNA: TGCAGTGCGGGGCCAGCAGATACGCAGTATTTT; CDR3: CSAGPADTQYF
size: .; length: 12; D: .; J: TRBJ2-7; V: TRBV28; DNA: TGTGCCGTCTGGGGAGGGGGTTACGAGCAGTACTTC; CDR3: CAVWGGGYEQYF
size: once; length: 14; D: .; J: TRBJ2-7; V: TRBV11-3; DNA: TGTGCCAGCAGCCCCGGACTGTTCTCCTACGAGCAGTACTTC; CDR3: CASSPGLFSYEQYF
size: .; length: 18; D: .; J: TRBJ2-1; V: TRBV28; DNA: TGTGCCAGCAGTTCGCCTTCGTGGGGACCCAATGACTACAATGAGCAGTTCTTC; CDR3: CASSSPSWGPNDYNEQFF
size: .; length: 11; D: .; J: TRBJ1-3; V: TRBV6-6; DNA: TGTGCCAGCAACGGGTTTGGCACCATATATTTT; CDR3: CASNGFGTIYF
size: .; length: 16; D: TRBD2; J: TRBJ2-7; V: TRBV10-3; DNA: TGTGCCATCAGTGAGTCGACAAGCGGGAGGGCCGACGAGCAGTACTTC; CDR3: CAISESTSGRADEQYF
size: .; length: 14; D: .; J: TRBJ2-5; V: TRBV15; DNA: TGTGCCACCAGCAGGGGGACAACACAAGAGACCCAGTACTTC; CDR3: CATSRGTTQETQYF
size: .; length: 15; D: .; J: TRBJ2-3; V: TRBV27; DNA: TGTGCCAGCAGTTTATTGTCCCGGGAGTTTGATACGCAGTATTTT; CDR3: CASSLLSREFDTQYF